The T cell receptor beta chain under discussion was sequenced for a study of identical twins. CDR1 and CDR2 (germline): MDHEN, SYDVKM. This CDR3 contains 13 residues. TCRdb fed the 5' RACE reads into MiXCR, producing one record per CDR3 protein. This sample yields roughly 1.6 million distinct CDR3 sequences, of which about 31% are seen a single time; less than 0.35% belongs to the top ten. This clonotype has only a few counts. Sequencing was done on a sample of cord blood. The receptor was isolated from a newborn girl in good health. The rearrangement joins TRBV28 to TRBJ2-5, with D unresolved. The DNA end lines up better with TRBJ2-7; the J call may be wrong. The CDR3 DNA reads as TGTGCCAGCAGCCCCCCCGGGTTCTACGAGCAGTACTTC. This sequence encodes CASSPPGFYEQYF.